The 25 T cell receptor beta chains listed next were all sequenced from one sample in a study of OX40 agonist ivuxolimab in advanced cancers. TCRdb's copy holds only in-frame clones and misses some; the assay was immunoSEQ multiplex PCR. Among roughly 53,000 clones listed, around 90% were seen once. The source was CD4+ or CD8+ T cells sorted from blood, collected in a trial of the OX40 agonist ivuxolimab. The receptor source for this set is an adult with an advanced solid tumor such as melanoma, head and neck, liver or kidney cancer.

This clone is labeled medium-sized (0.01 to 0.1%). The chain recombines TRBV5-4 with TRBJ2-3, with D perhaps matching TRBD2 (6 bases). This CDR3 spans 14 amino acids. V lost 1 base to trimming and J lost 3 bases, with 9 bases between them. The V gene's germline CDR1 is SGHNT and CDR2 YYREEE (reference sequence). The DNA for the CDR3 is TGTGCCAGCAGCTTGAGGGCGGGGACAGATACGCAGTATTTT. It yields the protein CASSLRAGTDTQYF. Together with reference TRBV5-4 and TRBJ2-3, the CDR3 gives the full variable domain: ETGVTQSPTHLIKTRGQQVTLRCSSQSGHNTVSWYQQALGQGPQFIFQYYREEENGRGNFPPRFSGLQFPNYSSELNVNALELDDSALYLCASSLRAGTDTQYFGPGTRLTVL.

A word on this clone: Its ends do not fully match the called genes, so a read error is possible. The chain employs TRBV5-1 and TRBJ1-5, with 8 positions matching TRBD1. Germline CDR1 and CDR2: SGHRS and YFSETQ. The CDR3 consists of 15 residues. In DNA, the CDR3 is TGTGCCAGCAGCACCACTCAGGGGGCGGATCAGCCCCAGCATTTT. Translation: CASSTTQGADQPQHF.

This chain links TRBV19 with TRBJ1-6; D may be TRBD1 (6 bases). Germline CDR1 is LNHDA and CDR2 is SQIVND (reference sequence). V was trimmed by 7 bases and J by 2 bases, leaving 9 bases between them. The CDR3 is 14 residues long. For the CDR3, the DNA is TGTGCCAGTACCGGGACACCCTATAATTCACCCCTCCACTTT. This codes for CASTGTPYNSPLHF.

This chain connects TRBV19 to TRBJ1-6; D remains unclear. The germline V gene encodes CDR1 LNHDA and CDR2 SQIVND (reference sequence). The CDR3 spans 14 residues. Trimming stripped 5 bases from V and 5 bases from J, with 10 bases between. CDR3 sequence (DNA): TGTGCCAGTAGTGAGTGGGCGGATAATTCACCCCTCCACTTT. This translates into CASSEWADNSPLHF.

The chain couples TRBV28 to TRBJ2-3; no firm D call. The CDR3 loop spans 16 amino acids. Germline CDR1 reads MDHEN; CDR2 reads SYDVKM. Trimming took off 1 base at V and 0 bases at J, with 11 bases between the two ends. CDR3 loop: CASSLSGLGSTDTQYF. In nucleotides, the CDR3 is TGTGCCAGCAGTTTATCCGGCCTCGGGAGCACAGATACGCAGTATTTT.

This rearrangement joins TRBV6-5 to TRBJ2-3, with TRBD2 matching 10 bases. J was trimmed by 4 bases and V by 5 bases; bases with no gene match: 6. Germline lookup yields CDR1 MNHEY and CDR2 SVGAGI. The CDR3 runs 15 residues. The CDR3 is CASSISGGDSDTQYF. The CDR3 bases are TGTGCCAGCAGTATAAGCGGGGGGGATTCAGATACGCAGTATTTT.

This clone occurred a few times. The chain couples TRBV9 to TRBJ2-1; 8 bases are a match to TRBD1. V shed 4 bases, J shed 0 bases, and the junction held 6 bases outside the gene matches. CDR1 SGDLS and CDR2 YYNGEE come from the germline V gene. The CDR3 loop spans 16 amino acids. DNA for the CDR3: TGTGCCAGCAGCCCTTGGACAGGGAGCTCCTACAATGAGCAGTTCTTC. Amino acid sequence: CASSPWTGSSYNEQFF.

The gene calls are TRBV6-1 and TRBJ2-5; 8 bases line up with TRBD1. Trimming at V came to 7 bases and at J to 7 bases, leaving 5 bases not matched to a gene. The CDR3 runs to 12 residues. Germline values: CDR1 MNHNS, CDR2 SASEGT. CDR3 loop: CASNNRGATQYF. The CDR3 DNA follows: TGTGCCAGCAACAACAGGGGGGCGACCCAGTACTTC.

The V call is TRBV13, the J call TRBJ2-3, with D perhaps matching TRBD1 (6 bases). Per the germline V gene, CDR1 is PRHDT and CDR2 is FYEKMQ (reference sequence). CDR3 length equals 14 residues. V lost 5 bases and J 2 bases, leaving 11 bases between the germline ends. The CDR3 protein is CASSRDKNTDTQYF. CDR3 coding DNA: TGTGCCAGCAGCCGGGACAAGAACACAGATACGCAGTATTTT.

Written as DNA, the CDR3 is TGTGCCAGCAGCTCAAGCGATACGCAGTATTTT. This translates into CASSSSDTQYF. The chain recombines TRBV11-2 with TRBJ2-3, with D unresolved. This CDR3 comprises 11 residues. Germline V lookup: CDR1 SGHAT, CDR2 FQNNGV. The V end lost 4 bases, the J end lost 6 bases, and 5 bases lay between the germline ends.

The rearrangement links TRBV6-1 to TRBJ2-5; perhaps TRBD1 as D (6 bases). This CDR3 spans 17 amino acids. The germline CDR1 and CDR2 sequences are MNHNS and SASEGT. The V end lost 0 bases, the J end lost 5 bases, and 19 bases lay between the germline ends. CDR3 sequence: CASSEALVGAGEETQYF. The CDR3 region has the DNA TGTGCCAGCAGTGAAGCGCTGGTGGGGGCCGGGGAGGAGACCCAGTACTTC.

The chain is built from TRBV10-3 and TRBJ2-7; TRBD1 is a possible D gene (5 bases). The V gene's germline CDR1 is ENHRY and CDR2 SYGVKD. The CDR3 has 11 residues. V was clipped by 8 bases and J by 2 bases, with 7 bases between them. CDR3 in amino acids: CAIGQTYEQYF. In DNA form, the CDR3 reads TGTGCCATCGGACAAACCTACGAGCAGTACTTC.

The chain couples TRBV28 to TRBJ1-5, with D perhaps TRBD1 (5 bases). The V and J ends lost 4 bases and 0 bases respectively, with 22 bases between them. The CDR3 is 19 amino acids. Germline CDR1 MDHEN, CDR2 SYDVKM. This CDR3 reads CASSSSAGSKKNSNQPQHF. DNA of the CDR3: TGTGCCAGCAGTTCGTCCGCAGGGTCCAAGAAAAATAGCAATCAGCCCCAGCATTTT.

The chain employs TRBV4-1 and TRBJ2-7; D perhaps matches TRBD1 (7 bases). V lost 0 bases, J lost 6 bases, and 18 bases lay in between. The CDR3 extends over 16 amino acids. Germline CDR1 is MGHRA and CDR2 is YSYEKL. CDR3 loop: CASSQDWPGGLGEQYF. CDR3 nucleotides: TGCGCCAGCAGCCAAGATTGGCCAGGGGGGCTCGGCGAGCAGTACTTC.

This clone was observed a handful of times. The chain combines TRBV7-2 with TRBJ2-3; 11 nucleotides agree with TRBD2. The V gene end was trimmed by 4 bases and the J gene end by 7 bases; junction bases not matched to a gene: 4. There are 14 residues in the CDR3. Germline V lookup: CDR1 SGHTA, CDR2 FQGNSA. The CDR3 reads CASSSGTSGNTQYF. DNA for the CDR3: TGTGCCAGCAGCTCCGGGACTAGCGGTAATACGCAGTATTTT.

V usage is TRBV7-6 and J usage is TRBJ2-3; 8 nucleotides agree with TRBD1. V shed 1 base, J shed 2 bases, and the junction held 2 bases outside the gene matches. Germline V CDR1 and CDR2: SGHVS, FNYEAQ. The CDR3 runs to 15 residues. The CDR3 loop reads CASSLGTGYTDTQYF. CDR3 sequence (DNA): TGTGCCAGCAGCTTAGGGACAGGGTACACAGATACGCAGTATTTT.

V is TRBV10-3 and J is TRBJ2-5, with a possible D match to TRBD1 (6 bases). The CDR3 is 13 amino acids. V lost 10 bases and J 2 bases, leaving 14 bases between the germline ends. Germline CDR1 ENHRY, CDR2 SYGVKD. The CDR3 loop reads CATAGTHQETQYF. Written as DNA, the CDR3 is TGTGCCACCGCTGGGACACATCAAGAGACCCAGTACTTC.

The chain carries TRBV5-4 and TRBJ2-1; the match to TRBD2 covers 11 bases. J was trimmed by 7 bases and V by 1 base; bases with no gene match: 7. Germline V lookup: CDR1 SGHNT, CDR2 YYREEE (reference sequence). This CDR3 contains 16 residues. CDR3 sequence reads: CASSLPPSGGYNEQFF. The CDR3 DNA reads as TGTGCCAGCAGCTTGCCGCCTAGCGGGGGGTATAATGAGCAGTTCTTC.

The chain joins TRBV7-6 to TRBJ2-1; TRBD1 matches at 9 bases. Germline values: CDR1 SGHVS, CDR2 FNYEAQ. The CDR3 is made up of 15 amino acids. The J segment lost 5 bases and the V segment lost 3 bases, leaving 5 bases of the junction unmatched. CDR3 DNA sequence: TGTGCCAGCAGCTTGGGACAGGGTCCCCACAATGAGCAGTTCTTC. Protein sequence: CASSLGQGPHNEQFF.

The rearrangement joins TRBV27 to TRBJ2-7, with TRBD1 as a possible D gene (5 bases). Trimming took 0 bases from V and 2 from J, leaving 8 bases between them. The germline V gene has CDR1 MNHEY and CDR2 SMNVEV (reference sequence). The length of the CDR3 is 14 residues. CDR3: CASSLSSQAYEQYF. The CDR3 DNA sequence: TGTGCCAGCAGTTTATCTTCACAGGCCTACGAGCAGTACTTC.

The chain recombines TRBV19 with TRBJ2-7; 9 nucleotides match TRBD2. The J segment lost 6 bases and the V segment lost 1 base, leaving 4 bases of the junction unmatched. This CDR3 has 14 residues. The germline V gene encodes CDR1 LNHDA and CDR2 SQIVND (reference sequence). CDR3 protein: CASSIVAGVGEQYF. DNA of the CDR3: TGTGCCAGTAGTATAGTAGCGGGAGTCGGCGAGCAGTACTTC. Supplemented by reference TRBV19 and TRBJ2-7, the full variable domain reads DGGITQSPKYLFRKEGQNVTLSCEQNLNHDAMYWYRQDPGQGLRLIYYSQIVNDFQKGDIAEGYSVSREKKESFPLTVTSAQKNPTAFYLCASSIVAGVGEQYFGPGTRLTVT.

The J gene is TRBJ2-7, the V gene TRBV7-9, with D unresolved. Between the trimmed V and J ends, which lost 5 bases and 5 bases, there was a span of 10 bases. The CDR3 has 12 amino acids. The germline V gene has CDR1 SEHNR and CDR2 FQNEAQ (reference sequence). Here the CDR3 reads CASSETGDEQYF. The CDR3 coding sequence is TGTGCCAGCAGCGAAACTGGGGACGAGCAGTACTTC.

DNA of the CDR3: TGTGCCAGCAGTCGAGCGGGTGAAGCTTTCTTT. Residues: CASSRAGEAFF. The rearrangement joins TRBV7-9 to TRBJ1-1; D uncertain. Trimming shortened V by 6 bases and J by 7 bases, and 9 bases separated the two germline ends. The CDR3 is 11 residues long. Germline lookup yields CDR1 SEHNR and CDR2 FQNEAQ (reference sequence).

J is TRBJ2-1 and V is TRBV7-9; D gene uncertain. The CDR3 is 15 amino acids. Trimming pared 4 bases from V and 5 bases from J, leaving 15 bases between. Germline V CDR1 and CDR2: SEHNR, FQNEAQ (reference sequence). The CDR3 spells CASSYPKAHNNEQFF. The CDR3 DNA is TGTGCCAGCAGCTACCCGAAGGCGCACAACAATGAGCAGTTCTTC.

In this sample, this clone turned up once. The rearrangement links TRBV11-2 to TRBJ2-7, with TRBD1 matching 9 bases. J lost 9 bases, V lost 5 bases, and 11 bases had no gene match. Germline values: CDR1 SGHAT, CDR2 FQNNGV. This CDR3 comprises 14 residues. The CDR3 loop is CASSEGQGLRGQYF. As DNA, the CDR3 is TGTGCCAGCAGCGAGGGACAGGGCCTACGAGGGCAGTACTTC. Full variable domain (rest looked up from reference TRBV11-2 and TRBJ2-7): EAGVAQSPRYKIIEKRQSVAFWCNPISGHATLYWYQQILGQGPKLLIQFQNNGVVDDSQLPKDRFSAERLKGVDSTLKIQPAKLEDSAVYLCASSEGQGLRGQYFGPGTRLTVT.